This TCR beta chain was captured by sequencing in a study of cytomegalovirus exposure and HLA in healthy donors. PCR involved 60 Vbeta and 13 Jbeta primers. Profiling relied on immunoSEQ multiplex PCR, and the TCRdb table lists in-frame clones only, not all of them. Altogether around 220,000 clones are present, roughly 70% being singletons, with the ten largest covering 1.8%. Germline values: CDR1 SGHRS, CDR2 YFSETQ. The ends were cut back, 4 bases at V and 4 bases at J, with 14 bases in the middle. This CDR3 comprises 14 residues. The source is a woman aged 30 to 39 in good health and CMV-seronegative. The sample was PBMCs. This chain uses TRBV5-1 with TRBJ1-2; TRBD1 is a possible D gene (6 bases). CDR3 coding DNA: TGCGCCAGCAGCCTCGCAGGGGTGGGCTATGGCTACACCTTC. Translation gives CASSLAGVGYGYTF.